Listed below are T cell receptor beta chains from one sample, sequenced in a study of T cells in Graves' hyperthyroidism and ophthalmopathy. MiXCR, run by TCRdb on the multiplex PCR reads, gives a single entry per CDR3 protein. This repertoire shows hundreds of thousands of distinct CDR3 sequences, about 20% found once; its top ten account for over 45%. Material for sequencing was blood. The receptor source for this set is a man in his forties or fifties with Graves' ophthalmopathy. Both conserved end residues are trimmed from each CDR3. Each record gives: V gene, CDR3 protein.

TRBV11-2 | ASGYPPTGTSGPESYNEQF
TRBV2 | ASTEGARAVEQY
TRBV6-1 | AIHPPGTLRYEQY
TRBV11-2 | ASSSSDRLYEQY
TRBV5-4 | ASSLIGVDTGELF
TRBV5-4 | ASSYPARGEETQY
TRBV5-8 | ASSLGRQGVEPQH
TRBV19 | ASSFRQEFSNQPQH
TRBV7-2 | ASSLQGAETQY
TRBV2 | ASSVTALNTEAF
TRBV15 | ATSRDLAGTDTQY
TRBV6-1 | ASSASGGPYNEQF
TRBV20-1 | SASLNQETQY
TRBV5-1 | ASSPRQGPHEKLF
TRBV2 | ASSEALRQETQY
TRBV11-2 | ASSLRPGRRGYT
TRBV6-1 | ASSSRLSERELF
TRBV7-9 | ASQGQLNTEAF
TRBV20-1 | SASGRDSDPTDTQY
TRBV2 | ASRDRGVYNEQF
TRBV9 | ASSASLGWNEQF
TRBV6-2/TRBV6-3 | ASSLGTGGGSGPQETQY
TRBV18 | ASSPGISKNIQY
TRBV7-9 | ASSPGQVSYEQY
TRBV5-1 | ASSLTPPNYGYT
TRBV24-1 | ATSGTVGGEQF
TRBV5-1 | ASSLQGADSPLH
TRBV7-8 | ASSQPTGRESYGYT
TRBV7-9 | ASSSGTSHEQF
TRBV29-1 | SVGQQETQY
TRBV6-1 | ASTEFGLAGNTGELF
TRBV6-2/TRBV6-3 | ASRPGRRTEAF
TRBV5-1 | ASSRDGQGEGYT
TRBV12-3/TRBV12-4 | ASSQEAGANVLT
TRBV6-2/TRBV6-3 | ASSHGQGMY
TRBV4-1 | ASSQAGGRNYEQY
TRBV20-1 | SARESAGRGYEQY
TRBV30 | AWSLPRRAVYEQY
TRBV20-1 | SASDFYEQY
TRBV9 | ASSVDRGSDTQY
TRBV6-1 | ASSRNPGTYEQY
TRBV5-1 | ASSRDNYSPLH
TRBV7-8 | ASSKDPQSQY
TRBV10-3 | AIGQGAPEKLF
TRBV20-1 | SARLSGGVFYNEQF